The 5 T cell receptor beta chains listed next were all sequenced from one sample in a study of identical twins. TCRdb re-analysed the 5' RACE reads in MiXCR, keeping a single row per CDR3 protein. This table has roughly 490,000 distinct CDR3 sequences, around an eighth appearing once. This same sample was also taken into another study, of yellow fever vaccine responses in identical twins.

The sequenced sample was CD4+ T cells sorted from blood. All receptors derive from a young woman in good health.

This clonotype has just a few counts. V usage is TRBV6-1 and J usage is TRBJ1-3; D is unresolved. The CDR3 spans 14 residues. The ends were cut back, 6 bases at V and 4 bases at J, with 13 bases in the middle. Germline-derived CDR1 and CDR2 are MNHNS and SASEGT. The DNA of the CDR3 is TGTGCCAGCAGCCTACCCGGTCGCGGAAACACCATATATTTT. Amino acids: CASSLPGRGNTIYF.

This clonotype has just a few counts. V gene TRBV29-1 combines with J gene TRBJ2-4, with D possibly being TRBD1 (6 bases). Germline V CDR1 and CDR2: SQVTM, ANQGSEA. Trimming left V 4 bases short and J 8 bases short, with 15 bases between. This CDR3 is 13 amino acids long. CDR3 DNA sequence: TGCAGCGTTGCCAGGGGAAAGGCGGACATTCAGTACTTC. Protein sequence: CSVARGKADIQYF.

The chain couples TRBV20-1 to TRBJ1-2, with a possible D match to TRBD1 (5 bases). Trimming pared 6 bases from V and 3 bases from J, leaving 17 bases between. The CDR3 consists of 14 residues. Germline CDR1 and CDR2: DFQATT and SNEGSKA (reference sequence). The CDR3 spells CSAPRGGWDYGYTF. CDR3 DNA: TGCAGTGCCCCGCGGGGGGGATGGGACTATGGCTACACCTTC.

This clonotype has just one count. The junction differs from germline at one of its ends, possibly a read error. The rearrangement links TRBV5-1 to TRBJ2-7, with D tentatively TRBD1 (5 bases). This CDR3 spans 15 amino acids. The V gene's germline CDR1 is SGHRS and CDR2 YFSETQ. The CDR3 DNA reads TGCGCCAGCAGTTTGGAGACAGCCCCTAACTACGAGCAGTACTTC. It is translated as CASSLETAPNYEQYF.

This clonotype has more than one count but fewer than ten. V usage is TRBV7-2 and J usage is TRBJ2-2, with D unresolved. This CDR3 contains 13 residues. Germline V gene sequence: CDR1 SGHTA, CDR2 FQGNSA. V dropped 1 base and J dropped 6 bases, with 6 bases sitting between them. The CDR3 loop is CASSLVPAGELFF. The CDR3 DNA reads as TGTGCCAGCAGCTTAGTTCCCGCCGGGGAGCTGTTTTTT.